This T cell receptor beta chain came from a study of OX40 agonist ivuxolimab in advanced cancers. This CDR3 comprises 15 residues. Germline CDR1 and CDR2: KGHSH and LQKENI. Trimming stripped 1 base from V and 1 base from J, with 7 bases between. Regarding the study as a whole: Expansion of clones was among the lowest in partial responders at 0.1-3.0 mg/kg.

About this clone itself: Antigen unknown.

TCRdb's copy holds only in-frame clones and misses some; the assay was immunoSEQ multiplex PCR. The sample yields under 50,000 clones, about 86% seen once. This sequence was found in an adult with an advanced solid tumor such as melanoma, head and neck, liver or kidney cancer. The chain is built from TRBV18 and TRBJ2-2, with D maybe TRBD1 (6 bases). The sequencing here drew on CD4+ or CD8+ T cells sorted from blood, taken in a trial of the OX40 agonist ivuxolimab. The CDR3 DNA sequence: TGTGCCAGCTCACCACAGGGGGAGAACACCGGGGAGCTGTTTTTT. Its protein is CASSPQGENTGELFF.